Listed here are 9 T cell receptor beta chains from one sample, sequenced in a study of OX40 agonist ivuxolimab in advanced cancers. The protocol was immunoSEQ multiplex PCR, while the TCRdb copy is restricted to in-frame clones and leaves out a portion. The sample has more than 60,000 clones, roughly 87% seen once. Sequencing was performed on CD4+ or CD8+ T cells sorted from blood, taken in a trial of the OX40 agonist ivuxolimab. All receptors derive from an adult with an advanced solid tumor such as melanoma, head and neck, liver or kidney cancer.

This chain connects TRBV7-9 to TRBJ2-7, with D possibly TRBD2 on 6 matching bases. The V gene lost 5 bases and the J gene lost 2 bases, with 13 bases spanning the gap. Looked up from germline, CDR1 is SEHNR and CDR2 is FQNEAQ (reference sequence). This CDR3 is 14 amino acids long. The CDR3 DNA is TGTGCCAGCAGCCTGCGGGGCGCTACCTACGAGCAGTACTTC. Translated, it gives CASSLRGATYEQYF.

The chain carries TRBV11-2 and TRBJ1-2; TRBD1 is a possible D gene (5 bases). Trimming pared 5 bases from V and 4 bases from J, leaving 14 bases between. In germline, CDR1 is SGHAT, CDR2 FQNNGV. This CDR3 has 14 residues. CDR3 region: CASSPPAGTYGYTF. CDR3 bases: TGTGCCAGCAGCCCCCCGGCAGGGACCTATGGCTACACCTTC.

The chain is built from TRBV30 and TRBJ2-5; 8 bases align to TRBD2. The CDR3 has 14 residues. Germline CDR1 and CDR2: GTSNPN and SVGIG (reference sequence). V lost 1 base and J lost 5; bases outside the gene matches: 6. The CDR3 nucleotides read TGTGCCTGGAGTGACGGGAGGGTGCTGGAGACCCAGTACTTC. As protein: CAWSDGRVLETQYF.

V is TRBV11-2 and J is TRBJ2-7, with a weak D call TRBD2 (7 bases). With 6 bases removed from V and 0 bases from J, the gap between germline ends came to 12 bases. This CDR3 is built from 14 residues. Germline V gene lookup returns CDR1 SGHAT and CDR2 FQNNGV. CDR3: CASRGGGSSYEQYF. As DNA, the CDR3 is TGTGCCAGCAGGGGGGGCGGGAGCTCCTACGAGCAGTACTTC.

This chain joins TRBV5-6 and TRBJ2-1; TRBD2 might be the D (5 bases). The CDR3 extends over 16 amino acids. Germline V gene lookup returns CDR1 SGHDT and CDR2 YYEEEE. Trimming took off 0 bases at V and 0 bases at J, with 10 bases between the two ends. The CDR3 sequence: CASSLALLVSYNEQFF. CDR3 nucleotide sequence: TGTGCCAGCAGCTTGGCCCTACTAGTCTCCTACAATGAGCAGTTCTTC.

This clone was recorded once. The CDR3 DNA reads TGTGCCAGCAGTACCAGGGTCTTAGCCAAAAACATTCAGTACTTC. This encodes CASSTRVLAKNIQYF. V gene TRBV27 combines with J gene TRBJ2-4; weak D call: TRBD1 (5 bases). The CDR3 is 15 residues long. CDR1 is MNHEY and CDR2 is SMNVEV in the germline V gene (reference sequence). The germline V and J ends were trimmed by 5 bases and 0 bases, with 11 bases remaining between them.

The V call is TRBV29-1, the J call TRBJ2-7; 11 positions agree with TRBD1. J lost 5 bases, V lost 6 bases, and 6 bases had no gene match. This CDR3 has 13 residues. Germline-derived CDR1 and CDR2 are SQVTM and ANQGSEA. The CDR3 protein is CSVNGQGADEQYF. In DNA, the CDR3 is TGCAGCGTCAATGGACAGGGGGCGGACGAGCAGTACTTC.

The chain links TRBV7-6 to TRBJ1-3; D ambiguous. CDR3 length: 16 amino acids. The V and J ends lost 2 bases and 0 bases respectively, with 11 bases between them. Germline V gene sequence: CDR1 SGHVS, CDR2 FNYEAQ. CDR3 amino acids: CASSLSKSSSGNTIYF. The CDR3 DNA sequence: TGTGCCAGCAGCTTAAGTAAATCAAGCTCTGGAAACACCATATATTTT. The variable domain in full, with the rest retrieved from reference TRBV7-6 and TRBJ1-3, is GAGVSQSPRYKVTKRGQDVALRCDPISGHVSLYWYRQALGQGPEFLTYFNYEAQQDKSGLPNDRFSAERPEGSISTLTIQRTEQRDSAMYRCASSLSKSSSGNTIYFGEGSWLTVV.

The chain uses TRBV6-1 and TRBJ2-5; either TRBD1 or TRBD2 may supply D (5 bases each). V was trimmed by 5 bases and J by 4 bases, leaving 14 bases between them. Germline V lookup: CDR1 MNHNS, CDR2 SASEGT. The CDR3 totals 14 residues. The CDR3 loop reads CASSLRGLAETQYF. The DNA for the CDR3 is TGTGCCAGCAGTTTACGGGGCCTAGCAGAGACCCAGTACTTC.